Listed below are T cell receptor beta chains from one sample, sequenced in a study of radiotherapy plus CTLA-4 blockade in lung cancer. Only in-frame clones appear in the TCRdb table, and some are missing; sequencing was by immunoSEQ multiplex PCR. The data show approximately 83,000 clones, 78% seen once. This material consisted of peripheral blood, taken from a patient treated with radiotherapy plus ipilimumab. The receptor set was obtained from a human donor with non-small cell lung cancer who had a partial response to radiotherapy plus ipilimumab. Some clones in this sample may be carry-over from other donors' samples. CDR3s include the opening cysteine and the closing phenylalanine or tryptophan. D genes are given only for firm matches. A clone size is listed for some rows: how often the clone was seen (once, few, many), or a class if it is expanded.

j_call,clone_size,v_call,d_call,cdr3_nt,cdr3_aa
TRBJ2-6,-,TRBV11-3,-,TGTGCCAGCAGCTTCGGTGTCGTTCCTGGGGCCAACGTCCTGACTTTC,CASSFGVVPGANVLTF
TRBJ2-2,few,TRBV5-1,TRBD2,TGCGCCAGCAGCTTAGTAGCGGGAAAGAACACCGGGGAGCTGTTTTTT,CASSLVAGKNTGELFF
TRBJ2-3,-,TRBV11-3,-,TGTGCCAGCAGCTTGATGAGGACAGATACGCAGTATTTT,CASSLMRTDTQYF
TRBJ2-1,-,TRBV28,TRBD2,TGTGCCAGCAGGCAGACTAGCGGGGGGAAAAATGAGCAGTTCTTC,CASRQTSGGKNEQFF
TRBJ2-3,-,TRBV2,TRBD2,TGTGCCAGCAGTGATTTAGCGGGGGTTGGGACGCAGTATTTT,CASSDLAGVGTQYF
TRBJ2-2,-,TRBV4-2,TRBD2,TGTGCCAGCAGCCAAGAAGGGACTAGCGGGGCTCCTTCTCGGGAGCTGTTTTTT,CASSQEGTSGAPSRELFF
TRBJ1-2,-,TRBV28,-,TGTGCCAGCAGCCTGGAGAACAGGGTAGCGGGCTACACCTTC,CASSLENRVAGYTF
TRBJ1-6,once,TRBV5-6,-,TGTGCCAGCAGCTTGTCGCAGTCCCATTCACCCCTCCACTTT,CASSLSQSHSPLHF
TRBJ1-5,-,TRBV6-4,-,TGTGCCAGCAGTGATGAAGGGGGACAGCCCCAGCATTTT,CASSDEGGQPQHF
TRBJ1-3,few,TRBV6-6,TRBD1,TGTGCCAGCACAACCGGGACAGGGGGTAACACCATATATTTT,CASTTGTGGNTIYF
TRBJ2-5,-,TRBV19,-,TGTGCCACGGCTGGGGACAGTCCGACGGGGGAGCAGTACTTC,CATAGDSPTGEQYF
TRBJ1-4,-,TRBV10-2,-,TGCGCCAGCGGAGGGACTGGGGGTGAAAAACTGTTTTTT,CASGGTGGEKLFF
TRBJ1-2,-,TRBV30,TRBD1,TGTGCCTGGGAAGGGGGCTGGCATGGCTACACCTTC,CAWEGGWHGYTF
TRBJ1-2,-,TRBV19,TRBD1,TGTGCCAGTAGTAGGGACAGGACCCGTTATGGCTACACCTTC,CASSRDRTRYGYTF
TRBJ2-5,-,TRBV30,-,TGTGCCTGGAGTGTCCGCCAGGCCGGACAAGAGACCCAGTACTTC,CAWSVRQAGQETQYF
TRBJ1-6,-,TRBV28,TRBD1,TGTGCCAGTCGCGCCGGGACAGGGGGCAGGTCACCCCTCCACTTT,CASRAGTGGRSPLHF
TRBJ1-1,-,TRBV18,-,TGTGCCAGCTCACCACCGGCAGGTCGGGGAGGGACTGAAGCTTTCTTT,CASSPPAGRGGTEAFF
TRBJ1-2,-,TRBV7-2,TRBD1,TGTGCCAGCAGCGTGGGGACAGGGGGCCGTAGCTATGGCTACACCTTC,CASSVGTGGRSYGYTF
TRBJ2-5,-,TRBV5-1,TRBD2,TGCGCCAGCAGCTCGGGGACTAGAGAAGAGACCCAGTACTTC,CASSSGTREETQYF
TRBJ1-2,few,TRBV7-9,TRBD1,TGTGCCAGCAGCTTAGCCGCGACAGGGAACTATGGCTACACCTTC,CASSLAATGNYGYTF
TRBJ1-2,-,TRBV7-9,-,TGTGCCAGCAGCTTGGGTGGAACGCGGTATGGCTACACCTTC,CASSLGGTRYGYTF
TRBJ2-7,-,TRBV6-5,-,TGTGCCAGCAGTTACCGGTCCAGAGGGTCCTACGAGCAGTACTTC,CASSYRSRGSYEQYF
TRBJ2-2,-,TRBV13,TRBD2,TGTGCCAGCAGTTCGGGACTAGCGCAGACCGGGGAGCTGTTTTTT,CASSSGLAQTGELFF
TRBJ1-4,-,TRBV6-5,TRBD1,TGTGCCAGCAGTTACCAGGGGGGCACAGCTAATGAAAAACTGTTTTTT,CASSYQGGTANEKLFF
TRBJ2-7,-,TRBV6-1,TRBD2,TGTGCCACTCAGCGGGAGGCTCCCTACGAGCAGTACTTC,CATQREAPYEQYF
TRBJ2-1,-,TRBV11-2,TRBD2,TGTGCCAGCAACCCCCGGGGGGGCAATGAGCAGTTCTTC,CASNPRGGNEQFF
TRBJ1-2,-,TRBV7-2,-,TGTGCCAGCAGCCGGGGGGGAGGGGCCAGCGATGGCTACACCTTC,CASSRGGGASDGYTF
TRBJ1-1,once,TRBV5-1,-,TGCGCCAGCAGCTTGAGCATAATGAACACTGAAGCTTTCTTT,CASSLSIMNTEAFF
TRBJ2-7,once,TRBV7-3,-,TGTGCCAGCAGCCCAACGGGACTGGCACTTGAGGAGCAGTACTTC,CASSPTGLALEEQYF
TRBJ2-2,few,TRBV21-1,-,TGTGCCAGCAGCAAAGCGCCCCGGACTAAGACCGGGGAGCTGTTTTTT,CASSKAPRTKTGELFF
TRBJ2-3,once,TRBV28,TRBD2,TGTGCCAGCAGTTTGGTGTGGGGACTAGCGGGGAGCACAGATACGCAGTATTTT,CASSLVWGLAGSTDTQYF
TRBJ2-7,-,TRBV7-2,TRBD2,TGTGCCAGCAAGACTAGCGGGGCGAACTACGAGCAGTACTTC,CASKTSGANYEQYF
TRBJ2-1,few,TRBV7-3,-,TGTGCCAGCAGCACGGGACTTCCGTACAATGAGCAGTTCTTC,CASSTGLPYNEQFF
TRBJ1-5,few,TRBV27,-,TGTGCCAGCAGTTTATCGAGTACAGGATATAGCAATCAGCCCCAGCATTTT,CASSLSSTGYSNQPQHF
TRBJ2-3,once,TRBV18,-,TGTGCCAGCTCACCAATAGGGGGGGATCCCCGCACAGATACGCAGTATTTT,CASSPIGGDPRTDTQYF
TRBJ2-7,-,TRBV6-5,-,TGTGCCAGCAGAGGGGGGGAGTACGAGCAGTACTTC,CASRGGEYEQYF
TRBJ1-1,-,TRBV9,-,TGTGCCAGCAGCGTGGGGGGGGCTCTGGGCACTGAAGCTTTCTTT,CASSVGGALGTEAFF
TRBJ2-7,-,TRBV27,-,TGTGCCAGCAGTTTAGTCGGGGGGCGGGACGAGCAGTACTTC,CASSLVGGRDEQYF
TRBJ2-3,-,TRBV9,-,TGTGCCAGCAGCGTAGAACGGAGCACAGATACGCAGTATTTT,CASSVERSTDTQYF
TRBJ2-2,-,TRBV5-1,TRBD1,TGCGCCAGCAGCTTAGGGACAGGGGTTTCCGGGGAGCTGTTTTTT,CASSLGTGVSGELFF
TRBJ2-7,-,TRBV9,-,TGCGCCAGCAGCGTAGGAGACATCTCCTACGAGCAGTACTTC,CASSVGDISYEQYF
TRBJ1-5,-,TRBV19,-,TGTGCCAGTAGTTTTAGATCCGGGACTGGTAATCAGCCCCAGCATTTT,CASSFRSGTGNQPQHF
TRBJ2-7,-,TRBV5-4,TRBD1,TGTGCCAGCAGCTTACAGGGGTCCTCCTACGAGCAGTACTTC,CASSLQGSSYEQYF
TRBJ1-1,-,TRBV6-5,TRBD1,TGTGCCAGCAGGGCCGGGACAGCAAAGAACACTGAAGCTTTCTTT,CASRAGTAKNTEAFF
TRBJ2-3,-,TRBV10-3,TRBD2,TGTGCCATCAGTGAGACTTATAGCGGGGGGGGCGCAGATACGCAGTATTTT,CAISETYSGGGADTQYF
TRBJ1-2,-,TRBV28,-,TGTGCCAGCAACCTAGACCGTGACTATGGCTACACCTTC,CASNLDRDYGYTF
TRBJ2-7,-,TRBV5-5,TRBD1,TGTGCCAGCAGCCCCGACAGGGAATCTCCGTACGAGCAGTACTTC,CASSPDRESPYEQYF
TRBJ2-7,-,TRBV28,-,TGTGCCAGCAGTTTGCGGGACTACGAGCAGTACTTC,CASSLRDYEQYF
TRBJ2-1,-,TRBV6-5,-,TGTGCCAGCACCCGACAGGGACTTCCCAATGAGCAGTTCTTC,CASTRQGLPNEQFF
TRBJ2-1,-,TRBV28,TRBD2,TGTGCCAGCAGCTTCGGACTAGCGGGATCGATTACGAATGAGCAGTTCTTC,CASSFGLAGSITNEQFF
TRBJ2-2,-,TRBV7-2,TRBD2,TGTGCCAGCAGCTTAGGGGGGGGGAGAAGGACCGGGGAGCTGTTTTTT,CASSLGGGRRTGELFF
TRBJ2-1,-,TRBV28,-,TGTGCCAGCAGTTTATGGGGGAGCGATGAGCAGTTCTTC,CASSLWGSDEQFF
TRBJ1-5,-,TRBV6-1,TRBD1,TGTGCCAGCAGTGAAATAGGGACAGCTCAGCCCCAGCATTTT,CASSEIGTAQPQHF
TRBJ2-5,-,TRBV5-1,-,TGCGCCAGCAGCGAGGGACAACCTCAAGAGACCCAGTACTTC,CASSEGQPQETQYF
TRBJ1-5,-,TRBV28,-,TGTGCCAGCAGTTCTTGGACAGCCGAACGCCCCCAGCATTTT,CASSSWTAERPQHF
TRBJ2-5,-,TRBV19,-,TGTGCCAGTAGCAACATCCACCAAGAGACCCAGTACTTC,CASSNIHQETQYF
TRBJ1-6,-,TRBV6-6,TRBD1,TGTGCCAGCAGTTCAGGGGGGAATTCACCCCTCCACTTT,CASSSGGNSPLHF
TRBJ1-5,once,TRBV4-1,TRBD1,TGCGCCAGCAGCCAAGCACAGGGGGTTCAGCCCCAGCATTTT,CASSQAQGVQPQHF
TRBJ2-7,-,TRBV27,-,TGTGCCAGCAGTTCACCAGGGATCTCCTACGAGCAGTACTTC,CASSSPGISYEQYF